The clone carrying this TCR beta chain was detected ten times or more. Its specificity is unknown. TCRdb analysed the 5' RACE reads with MiXCR anew, one entry per CDR3 protein. This sample carries 250,000 or so distinct CDR3 sequences, around 3.5% of them seen once, and the ten largest clones take around 19%. CDR1 is LNHDA and CDR2 is SQIVND in the germline V gene (reference sequence). The CDR3 is made up of 14 amino acids. Deletions cut 7 bases from V and 4 bases from J, with 14 bases between. The source of the sample is a study of T cells after yellow fever vaccination. Points from the study as a whole: Post-booster repertoires again held most primary-vaccination clones (roughly 95% CD4, roughly 88% CD8).

The input for sequencing was PBMCs, taken 15 days after the yellow fever booster vaccination. The V gene is TRBV19, the J gene TRBJ1-3; TRBD1 is a possible D gene (6 bases). The TCR was taken from a man between 18 and 29 years old who received the YFV17D yellow fever vaccine. The CDR3 loop is CASTSTGSGNTIYF. The CDR3 bases are TGTGCCAGTACATCAACAGGGAGCGGAAACACCATATATTTT. The full variable domain, its missing parts supplied by reference TRBV19 and TRBJ1-3, is DGGITQSPKYLFRKEGQNVTLSCEQNLNHDAMYWYRQDPGQGLRLIYYSQIVNDFQKGDIAEGYSVSREKKESFPLTVTSAQKNPTAFYLCASTSTGSGNTIYFGEGSWLTVV.